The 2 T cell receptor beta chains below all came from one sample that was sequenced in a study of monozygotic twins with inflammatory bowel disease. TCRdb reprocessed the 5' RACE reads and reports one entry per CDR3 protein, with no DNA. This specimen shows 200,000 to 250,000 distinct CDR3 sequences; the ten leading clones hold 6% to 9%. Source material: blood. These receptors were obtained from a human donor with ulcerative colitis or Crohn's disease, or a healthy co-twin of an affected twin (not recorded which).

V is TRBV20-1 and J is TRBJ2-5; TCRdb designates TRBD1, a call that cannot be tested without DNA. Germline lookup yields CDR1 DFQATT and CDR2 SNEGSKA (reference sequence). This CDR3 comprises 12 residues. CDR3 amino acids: CSGPRTGSNSYF.

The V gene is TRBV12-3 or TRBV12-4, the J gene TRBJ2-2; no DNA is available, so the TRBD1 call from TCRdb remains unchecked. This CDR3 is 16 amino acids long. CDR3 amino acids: CASRRGQGSGTGELFF.